This TCR beta chain was observed in a study of cytomegalovirus exposure and HLA in healthy donors. As to this clone: Its matching antigen is unknown.

Study-level findings and limits: It was approximately 170 TCR beta chains that were listed as cytomegalovirus-associated. Across donors, most TCRs were seen rarely, yet some public ones were widespread. Presence/absence analyses treated sequencing depth as roughly uniform across donors.

Trimming took off 4 bases at V and 0 bases at J, with 8 bases between the two ends. Germline V lookup: CDR1 SGHKS, CDR2 YYEKEE (reference sequence). CDR3 length equals 14 residues. PCR amplification relied on 60 Vbeta primers (plus 13 Jbeta primers). Only in-frame clones appear in the TCRdb table, and some are missing; sequencing was by immunoSEQ multiplex PCR. This table has 90,000 to 150,000 clones, over 60% appearing once. The source of this sequence is a woman in her thirties in good health and CMV-seropositive. The sequenced material came from PBMCs. The chain links TRBV5-5 to TRBJ2-4; TRBD2 is a possible D gene (5 bases). The CDR3 nucleotides are TGTGCCAGCAGCCCGGGGATAGCCAAAAACATTCAGTACTTC. Its protein product is CASSPGIAKNIQYF.